This record looks at one TCR beta chain sequence and its context. The antigen it binds to is not known. No qualities accompany the bases; no much larger clone lies one base away. This entry is derived from a study of cytomegalovirus exposure and HLA in healthy donors (dated 2017 in TCRdb). General notes on the study: An earlier analysis of roughly 570 of the donors reported 276 Gb of sequence data and 90 million to 120 million unique TCR beta sequences obtained from approximately 180 million T cells. Around 330 gigabases of sequencing data and 75 million to 85 million unique TCR sequences made up an early release that covered 640 HLA-typed donors. Of the roughly 410 genotyped donors, more than 75% were placed in the genetic ancestry cluster associated with self-reported Caucasian donors. The study aimed to test whether cataloging public T cell receptors could reveal signatures of past pathogen exposure. Using immunosequencing, the study profiled T cell repertoires from 666 subjects and related those repertoires to cytomegalovirus serostatus. Along with the roughly 700-subject first cohort, a separate validation cohort of more than 90 different subjects was used. To predict cytomegalovirus infection status, the study combined high-throughput TCR immunosequencing, statistical association of individual TCRs with disease status, and machine learning. To study patterns of TCR occurrence, a later analysis re-analyzed previously published TCR beta repertoires from under 750 donors and added high-resolution HLA genotyping. Rather than drawing on any new phenotypic data, the later analysis identified candidate immune exposures from TCR beta sequences and the way those sequences occurred across donors. To decide whether each TCR beta V gene segment behaved as functional or pseudogenic, an earlier analysis of some 570 of the donors relied on high-throughput TCR beta sequencing. Donor age, sex, ethnicity and CMV serostatus were compiled together with the repertoire data. A later genetic analysis used genome-wide SNP genotypes for about three fifths of the roughly 700 donors, treating that subset as a discovery cohort. All discovery cohort repertoires had been generated using a single sequencing platform. HLA typing covered class I and class II loci at four-digit resolution. Typing coverage differed by locus: A, B, C, DRB1 and DQB1 were typed in about 620-640 donors, DQA1 in 522, DPA1 in 600 to 610, and DPB1 in 400 to 480. Roughly 5 DR-DQ haplotypes were handled as single units for association and clustering because linkage in the cohort was strong. On average, roughly 240,000 unique TCR beta nucleotide sequences were sequenced per donor among roughly 430 genotyped donors of the cohort, with 15% to 20% of those sequences being non-productive.

The paper as a whole reports these results and caveats: For the cohort, immune exposure information was limited to CMV serostatus. When HLA alleles, especially DR and DQ, strongly co-occurred, TCR associations were difficult to assign to individual alleles. Three of the identified cytomegalovirus-associated TCR beta chains were confirmed in vitro to be specific for cytomegalovirus antigens. Specific HLA alleles were associated with roughly 17,000 TCR beta sequences at a false discovery rate of 0.05 in a later analysis. A cluster of highly shared sequence variants was judged likely to be a technical artifact of the sequencing pipeline. The classifier was reported to diagnose cytomegalovirus status with high specificity and sensitivity in both the original and validation cohorts. It was suggested by the authors that the approach could potentially be generalized to other disease states and immunological phenotypes. In a later analysis, most CMV-associated TCR beta chains were found to appear HLA-restricted, with HLA associations seemingly driven largely by CMV exposure. Only TCR beta chains were sequenced in this cohort, and the absence of alpha or paired-chain data limited detectable features. Compared with the roughly 670-donor mean, donors in an Asian-associated ancestry cluster had fewer N-insertions in productive TCRs, according to a later genetic analysis. A further reported finding was that TCR beta sequences accurately predicted the HLA-A and HLA-B alleles for most subjects in the first cohort. Broadly in line with IMGT annotations, most TCR beta V segments showed up in productive rearrangements about 87% or about 30% of the time in an earlier analysis of some 590 of the donors. In a later analysis, HLA-associated TCR beta chains showed more clonal expansion and lower generation probabilities than non-associated chains that were equally common. V-gene and J-gene trimming of TCR beta chains was associated with a missense DCLRE1C variant in a later genetic analysis, and the association was replicated in an independent cohort. While some public TCRs were present in many individuals, most TCR sequences turned up only very rarely across donors. Roughly uniform sequencing depth across donors was assumed in presence/absence analyses, although this assumption may not hold. Because counts were too low, approximately 18 rarely observed V segments, including chromosome 9 orphons, were excluded from the earlier analysis of a few hundred of the donors. Several of the top co-occurrence clusters appeared to be linked to parvovirus B19, influenza, CMV and Epstein-Barr virus, according to a later analysis. A later analysis found that TCR association rates varied across HLA loci, with DRB1 alleles showing the most associated TCRs and HLA-C alleles the fewest. Linkage disequilibrium might explain the correlated functional status among segregating V segments, but an unknown experimental factor could not be ruled out. Because HLA typing was unavailable for some donors at each locus, only the typed subset was used in association tests. The study listed 164 TCR beta chains as associated with cytomegalovirus.

In total, roughly 670 healthy bone marrow donors made up the cohort. Cohort members were all nominally healthy when sampled, although unrecorded immune exposures were likely present. The donor was CMV seronegative and was included in the group of over 300 seronegative cohort members. A peripheral blood sample was provided by each donor, and peripheral blood mononuclear cells were used for TCR beta sequencing. Genomic DNA extraction from the blood cell samples was performed with the Qiagen DNeasy Blood Extraction Kit. The library was obtained by the immunoSEQ multiplex PCR assay. The multiplex PCR relied on a mix of 60 forward primers for TCR Vbeta segments and 13 reverse primers for TCR Jbeta segments. The CDR3 region of rearranged TCR beta genes was amplified from genomic DNA by a multiplex PCR assay. Amplified TCR beta libraries were sequenced as 87-base-pair reads on the Illumina HiSeq System. The paper's data handling went like this. A later analysis counted some 74 million unique TCR beta chains across the 550 to 750 repertoires, and around 9.9 million of these chains were shared by at least two donors. To remove PCR and sequencing errors, raw reads were error-corrected and collapsed into unique sequences using a nearest-neighbor algorithm that merged closely related sequences. Alignment of CDR3 sequences to IMGT reference sequences was used to assign V, D and J gene segments. For a sequence to be retained, a match of at least six nucleotides to both a V gene segment and a J gene segment was required. A rearrangement counted as productive if the CDR3 had no stop codons and remained in frame with V and J, and every other rearrangement counted as non-productive. Following IMGT convention, CDR3 was defined as the stretch from the second conserved V-encoded cysteine up to the conserved J-encoded phenylalanine. In an earlier analysis of more than 550 of the donors, sequences lacking an unambiguous match to a single V gene segment were excluded. In an earlier analysis of approximately 590 of the donors, V segments were called functional above 56.7% productive rearrangements and were called segregating when the between-donor standard deviation exceeded 5%. A statistical classification framework was developed to diagnose cytomegalovirus status using the catalog of TCR beta chain sequences. A later analysis assigned V and J genes by comparing TCR nucleotide sequences with IMGT/GENE-DB human TR gene sequences. The TCRdist pipeline was used in a later analysis to assign CDR3 sequences and most-parsimonious VDJ recombination scenarios. In a later analysis, every TCR beta chain was defined by the combination of its CDR3 amino acid sequence and its V-gene family, and reads without a unique V-gene family were dropped. To address suspected cross-contamination and a sequencing artifact, a later analysis removed under 600 highly shared, low-generation-probability nucleotide sequences. For each public chain, a later analysis derived a clonal expansion index from normalized ranks of inferred template counts within each repertoire. In a later analysis, generation probabilities were computed with a VDJ recombination model fitted to out-of-frame rearrangements, and the resulting probabilities were checked against IGoR. A later analysis scored TCR-TCR, TCR-HLA and TCR-CMV co-occurrence with hypergeometric tests, applying a repertoire-size bias correction to TCR pairs. To estimate false discovery rates, a later analysis permuted the HLA or CMV assignments 20 times. In a later analysis, co-occurring TCRs were grouped using DBSCAN, and TCRdist sequence similarity was added for clustering within HLA-allele-positive subsets. Repertoires with fewer than 30,000 or more than 120,000 public chains were left out of co-occurrence clustering, as were about 5 repertoires with anomalous nucleotide sharing. The immuneACCESS repertoire file appears here via TCRdb, limited to in-frame rearrangements. These files lack a portion of the clones; in checked studies, under half of the deficit traces to unresolved V genes, and the cause of the others is not known. V, J and clone size are those of that table, while D and trimming were read from the DNA. A total of roughly 150,000 clones appear in this sample, roughly 85% of them only once. The top ten hold about 2.3% of the sample.

The origin of this receptor is a woman aged 18-35 years in good health and CMV-seronegative. Sequenced material: PBMCs.

This receptor has the CDR3 CSAQRGNEQYF. The nucleotide sequence reads as follows: TGCAGTGCCCAGAGGGGGAACGAGCAGTACTTC. The V and J genes are TRBV20-1 and TRBJ2-7, with TRBD1 as a weak D call on 6 bases. V sheds 6 bases and J sheds 5 bases, leaving 11 bases between their ends. From the germline V gene (reference sequence), CDR1 is DFQATT and CDR2 is SNEGSKA. From the cysteine through the phenylalanine, the CDR3 covers 11 amino acids. The kept DNA is CDR3 alone, 33 bases in frame from the first base.